This entry lists 28 T cell receptor beta chains sequenced from one sample in a study of a mutant IDH1 vaccine in newly diagnosed glioma. Time point specified: week 11, during vaccination. Doses comprised 300 ug of mutant IDH1 20-mer peptide each, plus topical imiquimod. These receptors have no known antigen. Profiled with immunoSEQ multiplex PCR; TCRdb holds only in-frame clones, not every one. The sample has fewer than 75,000 clones, approximately 84% seen once. The source material was PBMCs, sampled from a glioma patient whose treatment included an IDH1 peptide vaccine. The receptors originated from a woman aged 45-65 years with glioma.

The rearrangement joins TRBV5-1 to TRBJ1-2; 8 bases align to TRBD1. V gave up 4 bases and J gave up 3 bases; unmatched junction bases: 8. The CDR3 totals 15 residues. Germline lookup yields CDR1 SGHRS and CDR2 YFSETQ. CDR3 sequence (DNA): TGCGCCAGCAGCAGTTCCGGGACAGGATACTATGGCTACACCTTC. Translated: CASSSSGTGYYGYTF.

The chain employs TRBV13 and TRBJ1-4, with D unclear. Germline CDR1 and CDR2: PRHDT and FYEKMQ (reference sequence). Trimming pared 5 bases from V and 0 bases from J, leaving 7 bases between. This CDR3 is 14 amino acids long. The CDR3 nucleotides read TGTGCCAGCAGCCTCGGGGCAACTAATGAAAAACTGTTTTTT. Protein: CASSLGATNEKLFF. The complete variable domain, with remaining parts taken from reference TRBV13 and TRBJ1-4, reads AAGVIQSPRHLIKEKRETATLKCYPIPRHDTVYWYQQGPGQDPQFLISFYEKMQSDKGSIPDRFSAQQFSDYHSELNMSSLELGDSALYFCASSLGATNEKLFFGSGTQLSVL.

J is TRBJ1-2 and V is TRBV6-5; 10 nucleotides align to TRBD1. This CDR3 has 15 residues. The V and J ends lost 4 bases and 7 bases, in that order; junction bases with no gene match: 9. Germline V CDR1 and CDR2: MNHEY, SVGAGI. The CDR3 loop reads CASSWFTGTGVGYTF. The CDR3 nucleotides are TGTGCCAGCAGTTGGTTCACCGGGACAGGGGTTGGCTACACCTTC.

This clone showed up just a few times. V gene TRBV5-1 combines with J gene TRBJ1-1; 7 positions match TRBD1. Germline loops: CDR1 SGHRS, CDR2 YFSETQ. The CDR3 sequence is 13 residues long. Trimming cost V 6 bases and J 0 bases; bases outside gene matches: 2. This chain's CDR3 is CASTDRVNTEAFF. The DNA of the CDR3 is TGCGCCAGCACCGACAGGGTGAACACTGAAGCTTTCTTT.

This clone was seen just once. The chain joins TRBV29-1 to TRBJ1-2, with TRBD1 matching over 8 bases. The CDR3 length is 15 residues. V was pared by 0 bases and J by 7 bases, with 10 bases of the junction left unmatched. The germline V gene encodes CDR1 SQVTM and CDR2 ANQGSEA. In DNA form, the CDR3 reads TGCAGCGTTGAAGATCGACAGGGGCGGTTTGGTGGCTACACCTTC. This sequence encodes CSVEDRQGRFGGYTF.

The chain combines TRBV7-9 with TRBJ2-7, with 10 bases fitting TRBD1. This CDR3 comprises 15 residues. Germline V CDR1 and CDR2: SEHNR, FQNEAQ (reference sequence). The J segment lost 4 bases and the V segment lost 4 bases, leaving 7 bases of the junction unmatched. CDR3 coding DNA: TGTGCCAGCAGCTCCGAGGGGGACAGGGGATACGAGCAGTACTTC. It is translated as CASSSEGDRGYEQYF.

The rearrangement uses TRBV9 and TRBJ1-5; D might be TRBD1 (6 bases). The ends were cut back, 5 bases at V and 3 bases at J, with 15 bases in the middle. Germline V gene data show CDR1 as SGDLS and CDR2 as YYNGEE. The CDR3 sequence is 15 residues long. The DNA for the CDR3 is TGTGCCAGCAGTAACGGGGGGGGCAACAATCAGCCCCAGCATTTT. Translated: CASSNGGGNNQPQHF.

This sequence joins TRBV4-2 and TRBJ2-1; possibly TRBD2 for D (5 bases). From germline, CDR1 is LGHNA and CDR2 YNFKEQ. The CDR3 runs to 17 residues. V lost 1 base and J lost 0, with 13 bases in between. The CDR3 spells CASSQVAAESSYNEQFF. The DNA for the CDR3 is TGTGCCAGCAGCCAAGTTGCAGCGGAAAGCTCCTACAATGAGCAGTTCTTC.

Regarding this clone: Other nucleotide sequences in the sample specify the same CDR3. This sequence joins TRBV19 and TRBJ2-7; the D gene is possibly TRBD1 (5 bases). The CDR3 runs 13 residues. With 3 bases removed from V and 1 base from J, the gap between germline ends came to 7 bases. Per germline, CDR1 LNHDA and CDR2 SQIVND (reference sequence). The CDR3 here is CASSIRQSYEQYF. The CDR3, as DNA: TGTGCCAGTAGTATCAGACAGTCCTACGAGCAGTACTTC. The full variable domain, with the rest looked up from reference TRBV19 and TRBJ2-7, is DGGITQSPKYLFRKEGQNVTLSCEQNLNHDAMYWYRQDPGQGLRLIYYSQIVNDFQKGDIAEGYSVSREKKESFPLTVTSAQKNPTAFYLCASSIRQSYEQYFGPGTRLTVT.

This clone was detected only once. The chain joins TRBV7-6 to TRBJ1-4; D gene ambiguous. The germline CDR1 and CDR2 sequences are SGHVS and FNYEAQ. The CDR3 sequence is 15 residues long. Trimming took off 6 bases at V and 0 bases at J, with 11 bases between the two ends. The CDR3 nucleotides read TGTGCCAGCAGTTTGACGGAAGCAACTAATGAAAAACTGTTTTTT. Protein sequence: CASSLTEATNEKLFF.

J is TRBJ1-3 and V is TRBV2; no firm D call. This CDR3 has 13 residues. Looked up from germline, CDR1 is SNHLY and CDR2 is FYNNEI. V shed 9 bases and J shed 1 base, with 10 bases lying between them. CDR3 DNA sequence: TGTGCCAGACTCGCGGCTTCTGGAAACACCATATATTTT. Translating it yields CARLAASGNTIYF.

The chain carries TRBV9 and TRBJ2-1; 9 bases align to TRBD2. Germline values: CDR1 SGDLS, CDR2 YYNGEE. The CDR3 loop spans 15 amino acids. The V gene end was trimmed by 6 bases and the J gene end by 4 bases; junction bases not matched to a gene: 8. Here the CDR3 reads CASTDSGGEYNEQFF. The CDR3, as DNA: TGTGCCAGCACCGATAGCGGGGGCGAGTACAATGAGCAGTTCTTC.

The table lists this clone with a few counts. This chain uses TRBV15 with TRBJ1-1, with D possibly matching TRBD1 (6 bases). The ends were cut back, 3 bases at V and 1 base at J, with 18 bases in the middle. The CDR3 has 17 residues. CDR1 and CDR2 (germline): LNHNV, YYDKDF (reference sequence). Written as DNA, the CDR3 is TGTGCCACCAGCAGGTGGGGGCGTTTCTCCGCGAACACTGAAGCTTTCTTT. It codes for CATSRWGRFSANTEAFF.

The chain uses TRBV19 and TRBJ1-1; tentative D call: TRBD1 (5 bases). This CDR3 contains 15 residues. V dropped 8 bases and J dropped 4 bases, with 20 bases sitting between them. Germline V gene sequence: CDR1 LNHDA, CDR2 SQIVND (reference sequence). The CDR3, as DNA: TGTGCCAGTGCGTTTGCTCTCTCGGGGGGCACTGAAGCTTTCTTT. Protein product: CASAFALSGGTEAFF.

This chain uses TRBV11-2 with TRBJ2-3; D call uncertain. Germline loops: CDR1 SGHAT, CDR2 FQNNGV. With 5 bases removed from V and 4 bases from J, the gap between germline ends came to 10 bases. The CDR3 extends over 13 amino acids. The CDR3 reads CASSLRSADTQYF. DNA for the CDR3: TGTGCCAGCAGCCTTCGGAGTGCAGATACGCAGTATTTT.

This chain uses TRBV19 with TRBJ1-2, with D possibly being TRBD1 (5 bases). The CDR3 consists of 13 residues. With 5 bases removed from V and 8 bases from J, the gap between germline ends came to 15 bases. The germline V gene encodes CDR1 LNHDA and CDR2 SQIVND (reference sequence). Here the CDR3 DNA reads TGTGCCAGTAGTGTCAGGGAGTCCGGCGGCTACACCTTC. It translates to CASSVRESGGYTF. Full variable domain (outside the CDR3, taken from reference TRBV19 and TRBJ1-2): DGGITQSPKYLFRKEGQNVTLSCEQNLNHDAMYWYRQDPGQGLRLIYYSQIVNDFQKGDIAEGYSVSREKKESFPLTVTSAQKNPTAFYLCASSVRESGGYTFGSGTRLTVV.

The V and J genes are TRBV7-3 and TRBJ2-5; D not resolved. Germline V gene sequence: CDR1 SGHTA, CDR2 FQGTGA. The germline V and J ends were trimmed by 2 bases and 3 bases, with 10 bases remaining between them. The length of the CDR3 is 14 residues. The CDR3 here is CASSLGSQKETQYF. In DNA, the CDR3 is TGTGCCAGCAGCTTAGGGTCCCAGAAAGAGACCCAGTACTTC.

The chain recombines TRBV30 with TRBJ1-4, with TRBD1 matching 12 bases. After removal of 0 bases from V and 7 bases from J, the junction contained 3 bases not matched to a gene. This CDR3 is built from 15 residues. Germline V CDR1 and CDR2: GTSNPN, SVGIG (reference sequence). The CDR3 sequence: CAWSVQGQGAEKLFF. CDR3 DNA: TGTGCCTGGAGTGTACAGGGACAGGGGGCTGAAAAACTGTTTTTT.

V is TRBV27 and J is TRBJ2-7, with 7 bases fitting TRBD1. Germline lookup yields CDR1 MNHEY and CDR2 SMNVEV (reference sequence). V was clipped by 4 bases and J by 6 bases; unmatched bases: 9. This CDR3 is built from 14 residues. The CDR3 is CASSSGQHLSEQYF. The CDR3 region has the DNA TGTGCCAGCAGTTCGGGACAGCACCTCTCCGAGCAGTACTTC.

This clone has a single count. The chain employs TRBV18 and TRBJ1-5; weak D call: TRBD1 (5 bases). Germline V gene lookup returns CDR1 KGHSH and CDR2 LQKENI. The CDR3 loop spans 14 amino acids. Deletions cut 3 bases from V and 3 bases from J, with 9 bases between. This CDR3 reads CASSPPGPNQPQHF. CDR3 nucleotides: TGTGCCAGCTCACCGCCAGGGCCCAATCAGCCCCAGCATTTT.

The sample holds one count of this clone. This chain connects TRBV7-2 to TRBJ2-5; possible D gene TRBD2, 5 bases. This CDR3 has 14 amino acids. Trimming cost V 2 bases and J 5 bases, with 12 bases left between them. From germline, CDR1 is SGHTA and CDR2 FQGNSA. The CDR3 loop is CASSLSTSGETQYF. CDR3 bases: TGTGCCAGCAGCTTATCCACATCGGGGGAGACCCAGTACTTC.

The V and J genes are TRBV6-6 and TRBJ2-7; TRBD2 agrees at 7 bases. The V gene's germline CDR1 is MNHNY and CDR2 SVGAGI (reference sequence). Trimming at V came to 8 bases and at J to 0 bases, leaving 13 bases not matched to a gene. The CDR3 is 16 residues long. CDR3 nucleotides: TGTGCCAGCCCCAAGGGCGGGACTACACGCTCCTACGAGCAGTACTTC. This codes for CASPKGGTTRSYEQYF.

The chain carries TRBV4-3 and TRBJ1-2; no definite D call. V lost 8 bases, J lost 4 bases, and 17 bases lay in between. This CDR3 has 14 residues. Germline lookup yields CDR1 LGHNA and CDR2 YSLEER. CDR3 in DNA: TGCGCCAGCCCCCCACTACAAGGGAGCTATGGCTACACCTTC. This translates into CASPPLQGSYGYTF.

The chain couples TRBV19 to TRBJ1-5; D is unclear. The germline V and J ends were trimmed by 4 bases and 0 bases, with 13 bases remaining between them. The CDR3 extends over 16 amino acids. Germline CDR1 is LNHDA and CDR2 is SQIVND (reference sequence). CDR3 sequence: CASSTYPQTSNQPQHF. The CDR3 DNA follows: TGTGCCAGTAGTACGTACCCCCAGACTAGCAATCAGCCCCAGCATTTT.

The CDR3 DNA follows: TGTGCCAGCAGCGCTGGACAGCTCAATCAGCCCCAGCATTTT. This codes for CASSAGQLNQPQHF. The chain links TRBV6-4 to TRBJ1-5; D might be TRBD1 (6 bases). The CDR3 extends over 14 amino acids. The ends were cut back, 6 bases at V and 3 bases at J, with 12 bases in the middle. In germline, CDR1 is MRHNA, CDR2 SNTAGT.

The DNA for the CDR3 is TGTGCCAGCAGCCGTGTTACAGGGGGCACCGGGGAGCTGTTTTTT. It is translated as CASSRVTGGTGELFF. The chain employs TRBV11-2 and TRBJ2-2, with 8 bases identical to TRBD1. The CDR3 has 15 residues. Looked up from germline, CDR1 is SGHAT and CDR2 is FQNNGV. Trimming took 5 bases from V and 4 from J; bases not matched to a gene: 6.

V usage is TRBV27 and J usage is TRBJ1-2; TRBD1 is a possible D gene (5 bases). Trimming removed 5 bases from V and 7 bases from J, with 14 bases in between. The germline gives CDR1 MNHEY, CDR2 SMNVEV (reference sequence). CDR3 length: 13 amino acids. The CDR3 sequence: CASSIYEGAGYTF. The CDR3 coding sequence is TGTGCCAGCAGTATCTACGAAGGGGCTGGCTACACCTTC.

There are a few counts of this clone. The rearrangement uses TRBV27 and TRBJ2-2, with D unresolved. The germline V and J ends were trimmed by 5 bases and 3 bases, with 13 bases remaining between them. The germline gives CDR1 MNHEY, CDR2 SMNVEV (reference sequence). CDR3 length equals 15 residues. The CDR3 protein is CASSDGISDTGELFF. DNA of the CDR3: TGTGCCAGCAGTGATGGTATCTCGGACACCGGGGAGCTGTTTTTT.